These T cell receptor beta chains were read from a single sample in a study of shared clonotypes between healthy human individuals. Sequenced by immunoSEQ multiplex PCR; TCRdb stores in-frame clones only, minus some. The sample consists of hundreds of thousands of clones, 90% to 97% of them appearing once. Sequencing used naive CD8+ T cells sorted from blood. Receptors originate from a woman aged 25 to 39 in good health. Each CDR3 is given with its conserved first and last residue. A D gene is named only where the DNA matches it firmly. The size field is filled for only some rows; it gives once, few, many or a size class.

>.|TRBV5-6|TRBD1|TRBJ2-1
TGTGCCAGCAGCTTGGATAGGGGGCCCTACAATGAGCAGTTCTTC
CASSLDRGPYNEQFF
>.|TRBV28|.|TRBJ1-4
TGTGCCAGCAGTTTTGGTCAGGGTGGCGAAAAACTGTTTTTT
CASSFGQGGEKLFF
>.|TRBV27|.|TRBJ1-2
TGTGCCAGCAGCTCTAGGTCAACGGATGTCGGCTATGGCTACACCTTC
CASSSRSTDVGYGYTF
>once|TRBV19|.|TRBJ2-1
TGTGCCAGTAGTATAGCGGTAAATGAGCAGTTCTTC
CASSIAVNEQFF
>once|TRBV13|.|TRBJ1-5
TGTGCCAGCAGCTCCCAGGCCAGCAATCAGCCCCAGCATTTT
CASSSQASNQPQHF
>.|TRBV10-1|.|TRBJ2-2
TGCGCCAGCAGTGAGACCAAGACCGGGGAGCTGTTTTTT
CASSETKTGELFF
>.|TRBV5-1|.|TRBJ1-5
TGCGCCAGCCGAGACGGACTCAATCAGCCCCAGCATTTT
CASRDGLNQPQHF
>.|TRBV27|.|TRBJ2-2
TGTGCCAGCACCCTCGGGCCGGGGACGAACACCGGGGAGCTGTTTTTT
CASTLGPGTNTGELFF
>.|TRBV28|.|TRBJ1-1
TGTGCCAGCAGTTTATTTCGAGGCGGGGAAGCTTTCTTT
CASSLFRGGEAFF
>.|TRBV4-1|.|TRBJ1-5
TGCGCCAGCAGCCAAGATCTTACGGGGGTGCGGCCCCAGCATTTT
CASSQDLTGVRPQHF
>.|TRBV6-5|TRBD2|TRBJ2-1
TGTGCCAGCAGTCCGGGACTAGCCCAATACAATGAGCAGTTCTTC
CASSPGLAQYNEQFF
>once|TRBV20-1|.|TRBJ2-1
TGCAGTGCTAGAGAGGGCATTGAGCAGTTCTTC
CSAREGIEQFF
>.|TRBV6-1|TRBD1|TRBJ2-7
TGTGCCAGCAGTGCCCGGACAGGATTAACCTACGAGCAGTACTTC
CASSARTGLTYEQYF
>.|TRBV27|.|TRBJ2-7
TGTGCCAGCGCACAGGACGGATCCTACGAGCAGTACTTC
CASAQDGSYEQYF
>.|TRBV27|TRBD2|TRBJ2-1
TGTGCCAGCAGTTTATCGAGTGGATACGGACTAGCGGGAAATCAGAATGAGCAGTTCTTC
CASSLSSGYGLAGNQNEQFF
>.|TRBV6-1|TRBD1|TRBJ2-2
TGTGCCAGCCGCCCGGGACAGGGGATCGGGGAGCTGTTTTTT
CASRPGQGIGELFF